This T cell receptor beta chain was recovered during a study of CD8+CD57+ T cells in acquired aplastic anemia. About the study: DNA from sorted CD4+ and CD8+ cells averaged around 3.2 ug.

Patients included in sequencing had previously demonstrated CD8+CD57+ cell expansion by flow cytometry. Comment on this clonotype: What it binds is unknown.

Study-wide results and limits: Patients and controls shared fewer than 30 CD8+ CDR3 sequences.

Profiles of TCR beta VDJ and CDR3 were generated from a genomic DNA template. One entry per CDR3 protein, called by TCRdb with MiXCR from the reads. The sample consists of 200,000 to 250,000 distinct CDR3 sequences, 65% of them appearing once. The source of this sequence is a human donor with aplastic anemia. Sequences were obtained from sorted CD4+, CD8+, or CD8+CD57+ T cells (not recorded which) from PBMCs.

This CDR3 reads CATSTTPLGRAEQYF. CDR3 nucleotide sequence: TGTGCCACCAGCACTACCCCGCTAGGTAGAGCCGAGCAGTACTTC. This chain joins TRBV15 and TRBJ2-7; D gene ambiguous. Trimming took 4 bases from V and 6 from J, leaving 19 bases between them. CDR1 LNHNV and CDR2 YYDKDF come from the germline V gene (reference sequence). CDR3 length: 15 residues.